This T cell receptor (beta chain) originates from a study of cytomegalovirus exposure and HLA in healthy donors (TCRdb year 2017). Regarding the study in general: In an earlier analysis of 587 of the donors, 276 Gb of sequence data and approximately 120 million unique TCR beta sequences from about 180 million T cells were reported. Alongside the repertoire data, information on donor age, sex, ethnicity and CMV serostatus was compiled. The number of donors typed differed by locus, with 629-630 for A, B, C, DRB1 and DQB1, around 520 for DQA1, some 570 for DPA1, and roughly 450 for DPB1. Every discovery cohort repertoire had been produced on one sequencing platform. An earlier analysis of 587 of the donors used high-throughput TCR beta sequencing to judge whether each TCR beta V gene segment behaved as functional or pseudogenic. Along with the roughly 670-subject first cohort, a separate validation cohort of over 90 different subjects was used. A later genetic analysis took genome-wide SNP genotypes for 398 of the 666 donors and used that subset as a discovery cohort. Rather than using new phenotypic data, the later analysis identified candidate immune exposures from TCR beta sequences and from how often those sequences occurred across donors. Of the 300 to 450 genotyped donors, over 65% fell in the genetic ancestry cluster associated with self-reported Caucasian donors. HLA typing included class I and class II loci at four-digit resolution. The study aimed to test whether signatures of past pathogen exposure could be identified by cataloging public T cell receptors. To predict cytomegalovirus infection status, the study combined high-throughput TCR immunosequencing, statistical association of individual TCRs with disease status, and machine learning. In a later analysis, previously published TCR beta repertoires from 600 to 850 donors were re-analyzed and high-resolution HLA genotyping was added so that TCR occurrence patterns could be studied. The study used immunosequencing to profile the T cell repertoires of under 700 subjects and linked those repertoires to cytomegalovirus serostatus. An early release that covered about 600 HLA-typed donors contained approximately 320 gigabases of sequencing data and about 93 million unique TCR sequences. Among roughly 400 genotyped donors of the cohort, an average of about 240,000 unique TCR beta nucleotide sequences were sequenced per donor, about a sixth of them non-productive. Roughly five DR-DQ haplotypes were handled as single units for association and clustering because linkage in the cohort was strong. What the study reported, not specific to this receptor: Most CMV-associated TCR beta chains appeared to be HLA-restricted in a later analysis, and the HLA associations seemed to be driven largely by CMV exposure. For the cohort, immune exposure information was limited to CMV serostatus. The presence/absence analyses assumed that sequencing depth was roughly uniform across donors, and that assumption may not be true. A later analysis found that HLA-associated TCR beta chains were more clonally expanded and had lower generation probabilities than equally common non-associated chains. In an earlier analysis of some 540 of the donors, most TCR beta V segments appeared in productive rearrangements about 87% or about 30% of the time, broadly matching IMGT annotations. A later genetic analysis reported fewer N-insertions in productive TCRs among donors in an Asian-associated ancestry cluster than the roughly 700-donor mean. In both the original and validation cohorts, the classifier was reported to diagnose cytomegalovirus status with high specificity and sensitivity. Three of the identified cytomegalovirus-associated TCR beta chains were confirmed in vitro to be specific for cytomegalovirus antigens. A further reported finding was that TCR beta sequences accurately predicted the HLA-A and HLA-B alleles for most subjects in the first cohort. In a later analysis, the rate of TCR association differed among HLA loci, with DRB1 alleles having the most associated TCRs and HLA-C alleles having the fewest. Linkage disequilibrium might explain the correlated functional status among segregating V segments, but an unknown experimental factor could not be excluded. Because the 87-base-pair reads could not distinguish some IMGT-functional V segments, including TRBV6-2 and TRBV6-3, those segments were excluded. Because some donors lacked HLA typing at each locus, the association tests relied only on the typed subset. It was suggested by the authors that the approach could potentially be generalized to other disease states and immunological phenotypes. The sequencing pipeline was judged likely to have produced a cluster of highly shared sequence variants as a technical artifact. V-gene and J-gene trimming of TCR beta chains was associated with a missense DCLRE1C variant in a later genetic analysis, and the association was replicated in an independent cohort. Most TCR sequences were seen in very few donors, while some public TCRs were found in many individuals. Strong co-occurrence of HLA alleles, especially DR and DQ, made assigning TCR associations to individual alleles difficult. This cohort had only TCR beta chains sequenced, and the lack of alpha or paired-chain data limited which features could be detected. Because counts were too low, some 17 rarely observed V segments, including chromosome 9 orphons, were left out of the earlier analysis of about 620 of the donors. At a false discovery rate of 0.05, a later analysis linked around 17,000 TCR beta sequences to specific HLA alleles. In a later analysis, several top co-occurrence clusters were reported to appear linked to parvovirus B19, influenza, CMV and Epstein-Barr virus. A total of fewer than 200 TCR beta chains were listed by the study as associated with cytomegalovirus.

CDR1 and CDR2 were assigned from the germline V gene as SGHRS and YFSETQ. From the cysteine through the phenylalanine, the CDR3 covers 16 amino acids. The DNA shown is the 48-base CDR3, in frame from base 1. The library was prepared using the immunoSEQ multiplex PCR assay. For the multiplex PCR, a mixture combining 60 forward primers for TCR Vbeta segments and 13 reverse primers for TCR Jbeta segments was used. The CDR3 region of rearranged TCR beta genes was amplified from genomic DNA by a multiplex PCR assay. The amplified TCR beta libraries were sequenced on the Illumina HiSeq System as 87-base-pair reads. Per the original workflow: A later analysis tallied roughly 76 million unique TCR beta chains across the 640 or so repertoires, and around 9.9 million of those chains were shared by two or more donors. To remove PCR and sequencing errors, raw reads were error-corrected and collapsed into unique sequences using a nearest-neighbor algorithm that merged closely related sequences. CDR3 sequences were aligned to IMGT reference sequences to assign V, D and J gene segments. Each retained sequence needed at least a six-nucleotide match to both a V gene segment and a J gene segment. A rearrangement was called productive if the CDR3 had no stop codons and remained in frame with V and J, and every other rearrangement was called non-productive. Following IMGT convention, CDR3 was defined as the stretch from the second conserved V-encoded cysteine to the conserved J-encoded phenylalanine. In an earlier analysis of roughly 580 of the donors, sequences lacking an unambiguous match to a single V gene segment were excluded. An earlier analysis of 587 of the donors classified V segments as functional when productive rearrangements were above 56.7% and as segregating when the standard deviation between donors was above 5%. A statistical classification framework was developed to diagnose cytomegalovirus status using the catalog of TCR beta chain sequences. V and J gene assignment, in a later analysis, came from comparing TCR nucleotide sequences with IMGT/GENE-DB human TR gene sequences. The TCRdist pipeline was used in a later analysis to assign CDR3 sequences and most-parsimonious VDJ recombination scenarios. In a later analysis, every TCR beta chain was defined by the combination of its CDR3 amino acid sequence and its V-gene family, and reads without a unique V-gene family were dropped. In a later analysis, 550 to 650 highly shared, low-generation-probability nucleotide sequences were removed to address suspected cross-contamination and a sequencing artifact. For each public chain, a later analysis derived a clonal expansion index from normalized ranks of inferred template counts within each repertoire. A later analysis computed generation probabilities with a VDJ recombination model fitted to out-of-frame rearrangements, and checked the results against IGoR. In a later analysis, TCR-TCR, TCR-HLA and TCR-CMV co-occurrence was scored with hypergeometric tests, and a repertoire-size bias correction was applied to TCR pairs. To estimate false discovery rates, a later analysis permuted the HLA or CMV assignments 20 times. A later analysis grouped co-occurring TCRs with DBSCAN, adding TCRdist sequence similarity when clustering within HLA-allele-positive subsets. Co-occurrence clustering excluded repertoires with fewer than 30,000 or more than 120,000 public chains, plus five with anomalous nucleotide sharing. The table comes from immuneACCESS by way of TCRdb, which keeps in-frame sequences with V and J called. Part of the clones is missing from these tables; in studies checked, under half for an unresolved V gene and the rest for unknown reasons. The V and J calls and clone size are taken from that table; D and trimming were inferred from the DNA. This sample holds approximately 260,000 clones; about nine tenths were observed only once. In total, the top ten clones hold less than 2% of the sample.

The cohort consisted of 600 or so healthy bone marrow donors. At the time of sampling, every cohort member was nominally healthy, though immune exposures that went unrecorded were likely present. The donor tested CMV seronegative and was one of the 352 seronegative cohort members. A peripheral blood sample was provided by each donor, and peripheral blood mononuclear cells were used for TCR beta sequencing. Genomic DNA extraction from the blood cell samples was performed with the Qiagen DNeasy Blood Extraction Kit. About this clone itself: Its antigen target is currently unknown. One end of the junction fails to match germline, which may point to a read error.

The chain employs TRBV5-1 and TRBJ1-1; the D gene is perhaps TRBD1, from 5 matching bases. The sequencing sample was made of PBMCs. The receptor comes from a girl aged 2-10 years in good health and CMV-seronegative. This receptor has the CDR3 CASTLGGGGMNTEAFF. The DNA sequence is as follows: TGCGCCAGCACCTTGGGGGGGGGTGGTATGAACACTGAAGCTTTCTTT.